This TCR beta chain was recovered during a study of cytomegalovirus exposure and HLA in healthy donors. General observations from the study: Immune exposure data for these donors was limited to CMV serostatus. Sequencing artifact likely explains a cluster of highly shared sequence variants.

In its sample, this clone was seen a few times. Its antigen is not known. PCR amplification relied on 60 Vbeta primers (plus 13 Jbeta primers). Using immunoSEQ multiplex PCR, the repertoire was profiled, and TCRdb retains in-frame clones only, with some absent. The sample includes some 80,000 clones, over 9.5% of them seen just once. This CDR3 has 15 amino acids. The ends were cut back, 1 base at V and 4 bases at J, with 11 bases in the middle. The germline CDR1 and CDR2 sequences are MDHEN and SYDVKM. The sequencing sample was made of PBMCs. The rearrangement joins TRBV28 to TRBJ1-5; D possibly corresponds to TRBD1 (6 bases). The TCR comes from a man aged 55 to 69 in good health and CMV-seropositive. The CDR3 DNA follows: TGTGCCAGCAGTTTATCCAGGGGCCAAAATCAGCCCCAGCATTTT. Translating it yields CASSLSRGQNQPQHF. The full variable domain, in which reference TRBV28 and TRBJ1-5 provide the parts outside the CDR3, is DVKVTQSSRYLVKRTGEKVFLECVQDMDHENMFWYRQDPGLGLRLIYFSYDVKMKEKGDIPEGYSVSREKKERFSLILESASTNQTSMYLCASSLSRGQNQPQHFGDGTRLSIL.